The 15 T cell receptor beta chains below come from one sample, sequenced in a study of blood T cell repertoires in COVID-19. TCRdb keeps only in-frame clones here, not all; method: immunoSEQ multiplex PCR. The sample includes around 60,000 clones, roughly 88% of them seen just once. Source material: peripheral blood. The receptors derive from a human donor in a cohort sampled during active COVID-19.

The chain carries TRBV19 and TRBJ2-7; 15 bases line up with TRBD2. Trimming took 3 bases from V and 4 from J; bases not matched to a gene: 1. The CDR3 consists of 15 residues. The V gene's germline CDR1 is LNHDA and CDR2 SQIVND (reference sequence). DNA of the CDR3: TGTGCCAGTAGTATTGGACTAGCGGGAGGGTACGAGCAGTACTTC. This encodes CASSIGLAGGYEQYF.

V gene TRBV5-8 combines with J gene TRBJ2-2; maybe TRBD2 (6 bases). The CDR3 contains 15 residues. CDR1 and CDR2 from the germline V gene are SGHTS and YDEGEE. Trimming shortened V by 3 bases and J by 3 bases, and 12 bases separated the two germline ends. The CDR3 protein is CASSYRRDYTGELFF. The CDR3 nucleotides read TGTGCCAGCAGCTACCGCAGGGACTACACCGGGGAGCTGTTTTTT.

V gene TRBV6-5 combines with J gene TRBJ2-3; 10 bases align to TRBD1. The CDR3 runs 15 residues. Germline lookup yields CDR1 MNHEY and CDR2 SVGAGI. V gave up 1 base and J gave up 4 bases; unmatched junction bases: 2. The CDR3 DNA reads TGTGCCAGCAGTTACTACGGACAGGGGGCAGATACGCAGTATTTT. Its translation is CASSYYGQGADTQYF.

DNA of the CDR3: TGTGCCACCAGCAGAGAAGGAGCGGGAACCGGGGAGCTGTTTTTT. This codes for CATSREGAGTGELFF. V is TRBV15 and J is TRBJ2-2; 7 bases agree with TRBD2. The V and J ends lost 0 bases and 5 bases, in that order; junction bases with no gene match: 3. The CDR3 is made up of 15 amino acids. Germline V gene sequence: CDR1 LNHNV, CDR2 YYDKDF (reference sequence).

V usage is TRBV7-2 and J usage is TRBJ1-6; TRBD1 matches 7 bases. Trimming cost V 6 bases and J 2 bases; bases outside gene matches: 4. The CDR3 has 15 residues. The germline V gene encodes CDR1 SGHTA and CDR2 FQGNSA. This chain's CDR3 is CASRPDRAYNSPLHF. The CDR3 coding sequence is TGTGCCAGCAGACCCGACAGGGCCTATAATTCACCCCTCCACTTT.

The chain combines TRBV6-2 or TRBV6-3 with TRBJ2-7; 7 nucleotides agree with TRBD1. The J segment lost 2 bases and the V segment lost 2 bases, leaving 3 bases of the junction unmatched. This CDR3 is 14 amino acids long. The germline V gene encodes CDR1 MNHEY and CDR2 SVGEGT. The CDR3 DNA sequence: TGTGCCAGCAGTTACGGGGGACAGACCTACGAGCAGTACTTC. Its translation: CASSYGGQTYEQYF.

This sequence joins TRBV10-1 and TRBJ2-3; 7 bases are shared with TRBD1. With 7 bases clipped from V and 6 bases from J, the junction kept 7 bases outside the gene matches. The CDR3 consists of 13 residues. CDR1 and CDR2 from the germline V gene are WNHNN and SYGVQD (reference sequence). Here the CDR3 DNA reads TGCGCCAGCAAGGGGGCCGCGCGGGATACGCAGTATTTT. Translated, it gives CASKGAARDTQYF.

The chain combines TRBV7-9 with TRBJ2-7, with 8 bases aligning to TRBD1. Trimming removed 1 base from V and 6 bases from J; junction bases left unmatched: 8. Germline V lookup: CDR1 SEHNR, CDR2 FQNEAQ (reference sequence). CDR3 length: 15 amino acids. The CDR3 sequence: CASSLEGRGLPEQYF. The DNA for the CDR3 is TGTGCCAGCAGCTTAGAGGGCAGGGGGCTCCCCGAGCAGTACTTC.

The chain is built from TRBV19 and TRBJ1-1, with D possibly being TRBD1 (5 bases). Per the germline V gene, CDR1 is LNHDA and CDR2 is SQIVND (reference sequence). The CDR3 runs to 15 residues. Between the trimmed V and J ends, which lost 7 bases and 6 bases, there was a span of 21 bases. CDR3 residues: CASNLSPQGNAEAFF. CDR3 sequence (DNA): TGTGCCAGTAATTTGTCCCCCCAGGGTAACGCTGAAGCTTTCTTT.

This clone showed up just once. This rearrangement joins TRBV5-3 to TRBJ2-7, with 7 bases lining up with TRBD2. TRBV5-3 is flagged as an ORF with uncertain function. The CDR3 totals 14 residues. After removal of 3 bases from V and 1 base from J, the junction contained 4 bases not matched to a gene. CDR3 sequence: CARSYPSGSYEQYF. CDR3 DNA sequence: TGTGCCAGAAGCTACCCTAGCGGTTCCTACGAGCAGTACTTC.

J is TRBJ2-3 and V is TRBV9, with 10 bases matching TRBD2. The CDR3 runs 16 residues. Germline trimming cut 3 bases from V and 2 bases from J; bases unmatched to any gene: 6. Germline lookup yields CDR1 SGDLS and CDR2 YYNGEE. The DNA for the CDR3 is TGTGCCAGCAGCGAAGGGACTAGCGATCTCACAGATACGCAGTATTTT. This translates into CASSEGTSDLTDTQYF.

The chain is built from TRBV7-9 and TRBJ1-1; perhaps TRBD1 as D (6 bases). Germline V gives CDR1 SEHNR, CDR2 FQNEAQ (reference sequence). V was clipped by 5 bases and J by 6 bases, with 19 bases between them. There are 15 residues in the CDR3. This chain's CDR3 is CASSPTLSGASEAFF. In nucleotides, the CDR3 is TGTGCCAGCAGCCCAACGCTCTCAGGGGCTTCTGAAGCTTTCTTT.

The CDR3 here is CASSSMDRGDEKLFF. CDR3 bases: TGTGCCAGCAGCTCTATGGACAGGGGGGATGAAAAACTGTTTTTT. This sequence joins TRBV5-4 and TRBJ1-4; 10 bases map to TRBD1. Germline assignment: CDR1 SGHNT and CDR2 YYREEE (reference sequence). The V segment lost 3 bases and the J segment 6 bases; nucleotides outside the gene matches: 5. The length of the CDR3 is 15 residues. Drawing the rest from reference TRBV5-4 and TRBJ1-4, the complete variable domain is ETGVTQSPTHLIKTRGQQVTLRCSSQSGHNTVSWYQQALGQGPQFIFQYYREEENGRGNFPPRFSGLQFPNYSSELNVNALELDDSALYLCASSSMDRGDEKLFFGSGTQLSVL.

This clone was seen once. The chain joins TRBV7-2 to TRBJ1-1, with 7 bases identical to TRBD1. CDR1 is SGHTA, CDR2 FQGNSA, per germline. V trimming: 5 bases; J trimming: 0 bases; junction bases outside the gene matches: 6. CDR3 length equals 15 residues. The CDR3 region has the DNA TGTGCCAGCAGCCTCCAGACAGGGTTGAACACTGAAGCTTTCTTT. This translates into CASSLQTGLNTEAFF.

The chain couples TRBV11-2 to TRBJ2-7; TRBD1 might be the D (5 bases). This CDR3 contains 15 residues. The V gene lost 7 bases and the J gene lost 2 bases, with 18 bases spanning the gap. The germline gives CDR1 SGHAT, CDR2 FQNNGV. The CDR3: CASIEQGVPTYEQYF. The DNA for the CDR3 is TGTGCCAGCATCGAACAAGGGGTCCCTACCTACGAGCAGTACTTC.